This T cell receptor beta chain is from a study of T cell responses to AZD1222 COVID-19 vaccine. Germline CDR1 and CDR2: MNHEY and SMNVEV (reference sequence). This CDR3 has 15 amino acids. V gave up 6 bases and J gave up 5 bases; unmatched junction bases: 12. Sequencing used immunoSEQ multiplex PCR; TCRdb keeps in-frame clones, though not all of them. The table includes roughly 150,000 clones, over 90% detected once. This sample comprised peripheral blood, obtained on day 0 of AZD1222 vaccination. The genes are TRBV27 and TRBJ1-1; 7 positions agree with TRBD1. The receptor was derived from an adult in good health. The chain's CDR3 is CASRITGEGLTEAFF. CDR3 DNA sequence: TGTGCCAGCAGGATTACAGGGGAGGGGTTAACTGAAGCTTTCTTT.